This is a list of T cell receptor beta chains from one sample in a study of blood T cell repertoires in COVID-19. The table came from immunoSEQ multiplex PCR; TCRdb's copy has only in-frame clones and leaves some out. The sample holds about 18,000 clones; approximately 91% are singletons and the top ten take 15% to 20%. The sample consisted of peripheral blood. The receptors derive from a human donor in a cohort sampled during active COVID-19. Both conserved end residues are part of each CDR3. D genes are given only for firm matches. Only part of the rows carry a size: once, few, many, or a class if the clone is expanded.

cdr3_length: 14; v_call: TRBV11-2; d_call: NA; clone_size: NA; j_call: TRBJ2-1; cdr3_nt: TGTGCCAGCAGCATCCTCAGGGTTACTAATGAGCAGTTCTTC; cdr3_aa: CASSILRVTNEQFF
cdr3_length: 18; v_call: TRBV27; d_call: NA; clone_size: NA; j_call: TRBJ2-6; cdr3_nt: TGTGCCAGCAGTTTACCCCCCCAGGGGGGATCTGGGGCCAACGTCCTGACTTTC; cdr3_aa: CASSLPPQGGSGANVLTF
cdr3_length: 14; v_call: TRBV5-1; d_call: NA; clone_size: NA; j_call: TRBJ2-7; cdr3_nt: TGCGCCAGCAGCTTGAGCAGGCGATCCTACGAGCAGTACTTC; cdr3_aa: CASSLSRRSYEQYF
cdr3_length: 12; v_call: TRBV29-1; d_call: NA; clone_size: few; j_call: TRBJ1-1; cdr3_nt: TGCAGCGTCCGCCTCGGGTACACTGAAGCTTTCTTT; cdr3_aa: CSVRLGYTEAFF
cdr3_length: 15; v_call: TRBV7-3; d_call: TRBD2; clone_size: NA; j_call: TRBJ2-1; cdr3_nt: TGTGCCAGCAGCTCGACTAGCGGGAGTCGCAATGAGCAGTTCTTC; cdr3_aa: CASSSTSGSRNEQFF
cdr3_length: 16; v_call: TRBV4-3; d_call: TRBD2; clone_size: NA; j_call: TRBJ2-3; cdr3_nt: TGCGCCAGCAGCCAAGATCTCGGGGGAGGGTCAGATACGCAGTATTTT; cdr3_aa: CASSQDLGGGSDTQYF
cdr3_length: 15; v_call: TRBV19; d_call: NA; clone_size: once; j_call: TRBJ2-5; cdr3_nt: TGTGCCAGTAGTATAGGGTCAGGGTCGGGCGAGACCCAGTACTTC; cdr3_aa: CASSIGSGSGETQYF
cdr3_length: 15; v_call: TRBV2; d_call: TRBD1; clone_size: NA; j_call: TRBJ1-2; cdr3_nt: TGTGCCAGCAGTATCCTAAGGACAGGGGACTATGGCTACACCTTC; cdr3_aa: CASSILRTGDYGYTF
cdr3_length: 18; v_call: TRBV7-9; d_call: TRBD1; clone_size: once; j_call: TRBJ2-7; cdr3_nt: TGTGCCAGCACCCCTTCCCGAATTGACAGGGGCGATATTTACGAGCAGTACTTC; cdr3_aa: CASTPSRIDRGDIYEQYF
cdr3_length: 14; v_call: TRBV24-1; d_call: TRBD2; clone_size: NA; j_call: TRBJ2-3; cdr3_nt: TGTGCCACCAGTATTAGCGGGAGTGCAGATACGCAGTATTTT; cdr3_aa: CATSISGSADTQYF
cdr3_length: 13; v_call: TRBV11-2; d_call: NA; clone_size: NA; j_call: TRBJ2-5; cdr3_nt: TGTGCCAGCAGCTTGCGACTATTGGAGACCCAGTACTTC; cdr3_aa: CASSLRLLETQYF
cdr3_length: 12; v_call: TRBV10-3; d_call: TRBD1; clone_size: NA; j_call: TRBJ2-1; cdr3_nt: TGTGCCACCGACAGGGGCGGTGATGGACCGTTCTTC; cdr3_aa: CATDRGGDGPFF
cdr3_length: 16; v_call: TRBV5-1; d_call: TRBD1; clone_size: NA; j_call: TRBJ1-6; cdr3_nt: TGCGCCAGCAGCTTGGCTCCTACCAGGGGGAATTCACCCCTCCACTTT; cdr3_aa: CASSLAPTRGNSPLHF
cdr3_length: 16; v_call: TRBV9; d_call: NA; clone_size: once; j_call: TRBJ2-1; cdr3_nt: TGTGCCAGCAGCGTAGGGGGGACACAGGCCTACAATGAGCAGTTCTTC; cdr3_aa: CASSVGGTQAYNEQFF
cdr3_length: 12; v_call: TRBV29-1; d_call: NA; clone_size: once; j_call: TRBJ1-2; cdr3_nt: TGCAGCGGGACCACAGGGTCTGCCGGCTACACCTTC; cdr3_aa: CSGTTGSAGYTF
cdr3_length: 15; v_call: TRBV7-9; d_call: TRBD1; clone_size: NA; j_call: TRBJ1-5; cdr3_nt: TGTGCCAGCAGTGCTTCAGGGGGTCAACCTGCGCCCCAGCATTTT; cdr3_aa: CASSASGGQPAPQHF
cdr3_length: 16; v_call: TRBV24-1; d_call: NA; clone_size: NA; j_call: TRBJ2-3; cdr3_nt: TGTGCCACCAGTGACCCCGGCTCCCTGGGCGCAGATACGCAGTATTTT; cdr3_aa: CATSDPGSLGADTQYF
cdr3_length: 19; v_call: TRBV24-1; d_call: TRBD1; clone_size: NA; j_call: TRBJ2-6; cdr3_nt: TGTGCCACCAGTGATCCCCGGGACAGGGGGCTCTCTGGGGCCAACGTCCTGACTTTC; cdr3_aa: CATSDPRDRGLSGANVLTF
cdr3_length: 16; v_call: TRBV7-9; d_call: TRBD1; clone_size: large; j_call: TRBJ2-1; cdr3_nt: TGTGCCAGCAGCCTTATAGGACAGGGGAACCGCGATGAGCAGTTCTTC; cdr3_aa: CASSLIGQGNRDEQFF
cdr3_length: 16; v_call: TRBV9; d_call: TRBD1; clone_size: NA; j_call: TRBJ2-6; cdr3_nt: TGTGCCAGCAGCACCCCAGGGGGCTCTGGGGCCAACGTCCTGACTTTC; cdr3_aa: CASSTPGGSGANVLTF
cdr3_length: 15; v_call: TRBV11-3; d_call: NA; clone_size: NA; j_call: TRBJ2-2; cdr3_nt: TGTGCCAGCAACTACGGGGGGCAGGGAAGAGGGGAGCTGTTTTTT; cdr3_aa: CASNYGGQGRGELFF
cdr3_length: 13; v_call: TRBV9; d_call: TRBD1; clone_size: NA; j_call: TRBJ2-2; cdr3_nt: TGTGCCAGCAGCGAGACAGGGGCCGGGGAGCTGTTTTTT; cdr3_aa: CASSETGAGELFF
cdr3_length: 16; v_call: TRBV11-2; d_call: NA; clone_size: NA; j_call: TRBJ1-5; cdr3_nt: TGTGCCAGCAGCCTCGGACGTGGCAGTGGAGGTCAGCCCCAGCATTTT; cdr3_aa: CASSLGRGSGGQPQHF
cdr3_length: 16; v_call: TRBV18; d_call: NA; clone_size: NA; j_call: TRBJ2-2; cdr3_nt: TGTGCCAGCTCTGGGCAGCCGCCCGGAGGGACCGGGGAGCTGTTTTTT; cdr3_aa: CASSGQPPGGTGELFF
cdr3_length: 17; v_call: TRBV7-6; d_call: TRBD1; clone_size: once; j_call: TRBJ2-2; cdr3_nt: TGTGCCAGCAGCTTAAGACCCGGGGCAGGGGGCACCGGGGAGCTGTTTTTT; cdr3_aa: CASSLRPGAGGTGELFF
cdr3_length: 15; v_call: TRBV5-1; d_call: TRBD2; clone_size: NA; j_call: TRBJ2-3; cdr3_nt: TGCGCCAGCAGCTTGGAGGGGACTAGCGGGGGGTCGCAGTATTTT; cdr3_aa: CASSLEGTSGGSQYF
cdr3_length: 14; v_call: TRBV6-6; d_call: NA; clone_size: NA; j_call: TRBJ1-3; cdr3_nt: TGTGCCAGCAGTTACGGGCAGGGGGGAAACACCATATATTTT; cdr3_aa: CASSYGQGGNTIYF
cdr3_length: 14; v_call: TRBV30; d_call: TRBD2; clone_size: NA; j_call: TRBJ2-5; cdr3_nt: TGTGCCTGGAGACTAGCGGCTTTCCAAGAGACCCAGTACTTC; cdr3_aa: CAWRLAAFQETQYF
cdr3_length: 14; v_call: TRBV2; d_call: TRBD2; clone_size: NA; j_call: TRBJ2-1; cdr3_nt: TGTGCCAGCAGCCGACTAGCGGGGGTGGTTGAGCAGTTCTTC; cdr3_aa: CASSRLAGVVEQFF
cdr3_length: 15; v_call: TRBV5-1; d_call: TRBD1; clone_size: once; j_call: TRBJ1-1; cdr3_nt: TGCGCCAGCAGCTTGACGGACAGGGTAGACACTGAAGCTTTCTTT; cdr3_aa: CASSLTDRVDTEAFF
cdr3_length: 14; v_call: TRBV29-1; d_call: NA; clone_size: NA; j_call: TRBJ2-5; cdr3_nt: TGCAGCGTTGCCCCCGGCACGGGGTGGGAGACCCAGTACTTC; cdr3_aa: CSVAPGTGWETQYF
cdr3_length: 20; v_call: TRBV3-1/TRBV3-2; d_call: TRBD1; clone_size: NA; j_call: TRBJ2-3; cdr3_nt: TGTGCCAGCAGCCTCACTACTGGGGTCTGGGGACAGGTTCAAACAGATACGCAGTATTTT; cdr3_aa: CASSLTTGVWGQVQTDTQYF
cdr3_length: 13; v_call: TRBV2; d_call: NA; clone_size: NA; j_call: TRBJ1-1; cdr3_nt: TGTGCCAGCACTCAGACAGAGAACACTGAAGCTTTCTTT; cdr3_aa: CASTQTENTEAFF
cdr3_length: 16; v_call: TRBV24-1; d_call: TRBD1; clone_size: NA; j_call: TRBJ2-1; cdr3_nt: TGTGCCACCAGTGAGCGACAGGGAGAAGCATACAATGAGCAGTTCTTC; cdr3_aa: CATSERQGEAYNEQFF
cdr3_length: 14; v_call: TRBV2; d_call: TRBD1; clone_size: NA; j_call: TRBJ2-7; cdr3_nt: TGTGCCAGCAGTTGGGACAGCCCTTCCTACGAGCAGTACTTC; cdr3_aa: CASSWDSPSYEQYF
cdr3_length: 15; v_call: TRBV5-5; d_call: NA; clone_size: NA; j_call: TRBJ1-4; cdr3_nt: TGTGCCAGCAGCTTGGATGGGGGCATAAGAGAAAAACTGTTTTTT; cdr3_aa: CASSLDGGIREKLFF
cdr3_length: 12; v_call: TRBV7-9; d_call: NA; clone_size: NA; j_call: TRBJ1-4; cdr3_nt: TGTGCCAGCCAACGACAGGCAGAAAAACTGTTTTTT; cdr3_aa: CASQRQAEKLFF
cdr3_length: 18; v_call: TRBV6-2/TRBV6-3; d_call: TRBD1; clone_size: once; j_call: TRBJ1-5; cdr3_nt: TGTGCCAGCAGTTACCCGACAGGGGGTGGATATAGCAATCAGCCCCAGCATTTT; cdr3_aa: CASSYPTGGGYSNQPQHF
cdr3_length: 13; v_call: TRBV6-2/TRBV6-3; d_call: NA; clone_size: once; j_call: TRBJ1-5; cdr3_nt: TGTGCCAGCAGCGGACAGTCCAATCAGCCCCAGCATTTT; cdr3_aa: CASSGQSNQPQHF
cdr3_length: 15; v_call: TRBV30; d_call: TRBD1; clone_size: NA; j_call: TRBJ2-2; cdr3_nt: TGTGCCTCCACCCGGGGACAGGGTGGCACCGGGGAGCTGTTTTTT; cdr3_aa: CASTRGQGGTGELFF
cdr3_length: 14; v_call: TRBV5-4; d_call: NA; clone_size: NA; j_call: TRBJ1-5; cdr3_nt: TGTGCCAGCAGCCAAGGACAGACTAATCAGCCCCAGCATTTT; cdr3_aa: CASSQGQTNQPQHF
cdr3_length: 14; v_call: TRBV5-5; d_call: NA; clone_size: few; j_call: TRBJ2-7; cdr3_nt: TGTGCCAGCAGCTTGGTCGGGAGAAGCTACGAGCAGTACTTC; cdr3_aa: CASSLVGRSYEQYF
cdr3_length: 13; v_call: TRBV11-3; d_call: NA; clone_size: NA; j_call: TRBJ1-1; cdr3_nt: TGTGCCAGCAGTAGCCAGTCGAACACTGAAGCTTTCTTT; cdr3_aa: CASSSQSNTEAFF
cdr3_length: 18; v_call: TRBV21-1; d_call: NA; clone_size: NA; j_call: TRBJ2-5; cdr3_nt: TGTGCCAGCAGCACCTTGGGACTAGCGATACCATACCAAGAGACCCAGTACTTC; cdr3_aa: CASSTLGLAIPYQETQYF
cdr3_length: 16; v_call: TRBV18; d_call: NA; clone_size: NA; j_call: TRBJ2-2; cdr3_nt: TGTGCCAGCTCACCATATGGAGTCCGAATCACCGGGGAGCTGTTTTTT; cdr3_aa: CASSPYGVRITGELFF
cdr3_length: 13; v_call: TRBV12-3/TRBV12-4; d_call: NA; clone_size: NA; j_call: TRBJ1-4; cdr3_nt: TGTGCCAGCAGTTCGGGGGGGAATGAAAAACTGTTTTTT; cdr3_aa: CASSSGGNEKLFF
cdr3_length: 15; v_call: TRBV19; d_call: TRBD1; clone_size: NA; j_call: TRBJ2-6; cdr3_nt: TGTGCCAGTAGTCGACAGGGGCCTGGGGCCAACGTCCTGACTTTC; cdr3_aa: CASSRQGPGANVLTF
cdr3_length: 13; v_call: TRBV7-2; d_call: TRBD1; clone_size: NA; j_call: TRBJ2-5; cdr3_nt: TGTGCCAGCAGCTTAAACAGGGGTGGGACCCAGTACTTC; cdr3_aa: CASSLNRGGTQYF
cdr3_length: 19; v_call: TRBV19; d_call: NA; clone_size: NA; j_call: TRBJ2-7; cdr3_nt: TGTGCCAGTAGTATAGATAGGTCGGGGACAGCCCTCGGAGGGGCCGAGCAGTACTTC; cdr3_aa: CASSIDRSGTALGGAEQYF
cdr3_length: 14; v_call: TRBV7-2; d_call: TRBD1; clone_size: NA; j_call: TRBJ1-5; cdr3_nt: TGTGCCAGCAGCGACAGGGTCAGCAATCAGCCCCAGCATTTT; cdr3_aa: CASSDRVSNQPQHF
cdr3_length: 14; v_call: TRBV5-4; d_call: NA; clone_size: NA; j_call: TRBJ2-7; cdr3_nt: TGTGCCAGCAGCTTGGGGCAGGCCCGGTACGAGCAGTACTTC; cdr3_aa: CASSLGQARYEQYF
cdr3_length: 14; v_call: TRBV9; d_call: TRBD1; clone_size: few; j_call: TRBJ1-5; cdr3_nt: TGTGCCAGCAGCGTAGCAGGGGGCGGGCAGCCCCAGCATTTT; cdr3_aa: CASSVAGGGQPQHF
cdr3_length: 19; v_call: TRBV7-3; d_call: TRBD2; clone_size: NA; j_call: TRBJ2-3; cdr3_nt: TGTGCCAGCAGCTTAACACGGAGTCGAGGGACTAGCGAGACAGATACGCAGTATTTT; cdr3_aa: CASSLTRSRGTSETDTQYF
cdr3_length: 14; v_call: TRBV6-5; d_call: TRBD2; clone_size: few; j_call: TRBJ2-7; cdr3_nt: TGTGCCAGTAACTTAGCGGGGGGGCCCTACGAGCAGTACTTC; cdr3_aa: CASNLAGGPYEQYF
cdr3_length: 17; v_call: TRBV5-1; d_call: TRBD1; clone_size: NA; j_call: TRBJ1-4; cdr3_nt: TGCGCCAGCAGCGGGGGGACAGGGCGGATTTCAAATGAAAAACTGTTTTTT; cdr3_aa: CASSGGTGRISNEKLFF
cdr3_length: 13; v_call: TRBV24-1; d_call: NA; clone_size: NA; j_call: TRBJ2-3; cdr3_nt: TGTGCCACCGGGCGGGGTTGGAAAGATACGCAGTATTTT; cdr3_aa: CATGRGWKDTQYF
cdr3_length: 15; v_call: TRBV9; d_call: NA; clone_size: NA; j_call: TRBJ2-2; cdr3_nt: TGTGCCAGCAGCGTCTACGGGACGAACACCGGGGAGCTGTTTTTT; cdr3_aa: CASSVYGTNTGELFF
cdr3_length: 16; v_call: TRBV6-6; d_call: TRBD1; clone_size: NA; j_call: TRBJ1-5; cdr3_nt: TGTGCCAGCAGTTACGGGACAGGGGAGGGCAATCAGCCCCAGCATTTT; cdr3_aa: CASSYGTGEGNQPQHF
cdr3_length: 15; v_call: TRBV7-9; d_call: TRBD2; clone_size: NA; j_call: TRBJ2-1; cdr3_nt: TGTGCCAGCAGCTGGGCACTAGCGGTCGACAATGAGCAGTTCTTC; cdr3_aa: CASSWALAVDNEQFF